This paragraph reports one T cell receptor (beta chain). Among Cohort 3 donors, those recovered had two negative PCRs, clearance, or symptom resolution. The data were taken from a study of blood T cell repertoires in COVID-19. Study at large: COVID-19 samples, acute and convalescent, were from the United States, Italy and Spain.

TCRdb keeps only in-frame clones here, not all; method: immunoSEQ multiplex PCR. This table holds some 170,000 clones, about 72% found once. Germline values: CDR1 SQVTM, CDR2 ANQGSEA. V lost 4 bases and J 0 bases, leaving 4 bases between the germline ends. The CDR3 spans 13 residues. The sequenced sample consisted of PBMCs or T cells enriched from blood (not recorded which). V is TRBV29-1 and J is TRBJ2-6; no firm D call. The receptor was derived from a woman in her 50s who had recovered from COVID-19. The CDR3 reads CSVVSSGANVLTF. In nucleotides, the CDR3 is TGCAGCGTTGTTAGCTCTGGGGCCAACGTCCTGACTTTC.